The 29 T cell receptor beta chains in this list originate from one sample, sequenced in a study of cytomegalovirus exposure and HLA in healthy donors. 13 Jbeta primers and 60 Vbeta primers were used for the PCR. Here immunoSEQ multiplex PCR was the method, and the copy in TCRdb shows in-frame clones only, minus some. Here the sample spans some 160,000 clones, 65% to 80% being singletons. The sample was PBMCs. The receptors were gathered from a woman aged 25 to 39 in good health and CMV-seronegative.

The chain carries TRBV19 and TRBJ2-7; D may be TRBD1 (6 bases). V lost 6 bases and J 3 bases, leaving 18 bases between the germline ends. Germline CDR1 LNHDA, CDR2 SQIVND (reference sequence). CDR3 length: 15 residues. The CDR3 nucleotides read TGTGCCAGTAGCCCATACAGGGACGCCAGCTACGAGCAGTACTTC. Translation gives CASSPYRDASYEQYF.

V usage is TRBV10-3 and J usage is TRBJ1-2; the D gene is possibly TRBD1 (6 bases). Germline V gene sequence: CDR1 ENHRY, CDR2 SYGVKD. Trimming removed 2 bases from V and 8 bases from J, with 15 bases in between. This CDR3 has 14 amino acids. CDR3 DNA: TGTGCCATCAGTGAGGGACAGCGCTGGGAGGGCTACACCTTC. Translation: CAISEGQRWEGYTF.

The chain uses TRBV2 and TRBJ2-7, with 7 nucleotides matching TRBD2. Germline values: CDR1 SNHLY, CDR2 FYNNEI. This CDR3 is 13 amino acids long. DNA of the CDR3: TGTGCTATTGAGCGGGGACTCTCCTACGAGCAGTACTTC. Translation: CAIERGLSYEQYF.

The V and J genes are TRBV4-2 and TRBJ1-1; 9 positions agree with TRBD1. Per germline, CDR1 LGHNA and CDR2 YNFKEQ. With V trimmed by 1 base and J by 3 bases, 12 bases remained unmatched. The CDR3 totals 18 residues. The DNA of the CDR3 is TGTGCCAGCAGCCAAGTCGCTGTTACAGGGGGCGATCACACTGAAGCTTTCTTT. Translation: CASSQVAVTGGDHTEAFF.

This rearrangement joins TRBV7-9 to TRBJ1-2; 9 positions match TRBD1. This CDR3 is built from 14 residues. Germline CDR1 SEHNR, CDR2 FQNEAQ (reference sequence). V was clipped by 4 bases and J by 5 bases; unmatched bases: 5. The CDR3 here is CASSYLGQGYGYTF. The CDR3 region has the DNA TGTGCCAGCAGCTACCTGGGACAGGGATATGGCTACACCTTC.

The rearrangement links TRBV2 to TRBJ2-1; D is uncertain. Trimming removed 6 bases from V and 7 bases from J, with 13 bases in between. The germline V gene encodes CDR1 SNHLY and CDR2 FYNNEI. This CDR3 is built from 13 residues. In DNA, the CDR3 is TGTGCCAGCAGGAGCCGGGTATTTAATGAGCAGTTCTTC. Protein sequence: CASRSRVFNEQFF.

Here the CDR3 DNA reads TGTGCCAGCAGTTCAGGGGCCGACTATAGCAATCAGCCCCAGCATTTT. It codes for CASSSGADYSNQPQHF. This chain connects TRBV28 to TRBJ1-5, with D possibly matching TRBD1 (6 bases). V dropped 4 bases and J dropped 0 bases, with 13 bases sitting between them. There are 16 residues in the CDR3. The germline V gene encodes CDR1 MDHEN and CDR2 SYDVKM. Full variable domain (remainder filled in from reference TRBV28 and TRBJ1-5): DVKVTQSSRYLVKRTGEKVFLECVQDMDHENMFWYRQDPGLGLRLIYFSYDVKMKEKGDIPEGYSVSREKKERFSLILESASTNQTSMYLCASSSGADYSNQPQHFGDGTRLSIL.

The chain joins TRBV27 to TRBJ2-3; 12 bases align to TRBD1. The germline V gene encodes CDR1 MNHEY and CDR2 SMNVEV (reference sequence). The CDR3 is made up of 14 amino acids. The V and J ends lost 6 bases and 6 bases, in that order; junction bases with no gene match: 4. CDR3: CASSRDRGLDTQYF. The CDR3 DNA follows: TGTGCCAGCAGCCGGGACAGGGGGCTGGATACGCAGTATTTT.

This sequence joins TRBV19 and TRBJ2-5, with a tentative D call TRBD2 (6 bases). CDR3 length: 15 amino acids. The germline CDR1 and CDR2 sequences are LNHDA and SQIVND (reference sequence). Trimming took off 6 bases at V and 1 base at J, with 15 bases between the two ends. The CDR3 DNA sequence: TGTGCCAGTAGCCCCTCGGGGGAACCCCAAGAGACCCAGTACTTC. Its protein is CASSPSGEPQETQYF.

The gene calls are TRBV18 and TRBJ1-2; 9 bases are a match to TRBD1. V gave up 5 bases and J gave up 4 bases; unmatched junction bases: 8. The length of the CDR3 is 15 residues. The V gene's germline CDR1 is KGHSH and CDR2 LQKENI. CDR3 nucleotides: TGTGCCAGCTCAGCTACAGGGGGCGACTTCTATGGCTACACCTTC. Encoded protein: CASSATGGDFYGYTF.

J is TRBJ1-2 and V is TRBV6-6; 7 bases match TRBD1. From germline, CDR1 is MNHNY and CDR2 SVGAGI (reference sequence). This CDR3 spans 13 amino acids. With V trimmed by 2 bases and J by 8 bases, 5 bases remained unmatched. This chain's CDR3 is CASSYLGGEGYTF. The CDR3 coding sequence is TGTGCCAGCAGTTACCTAGGGGGCGAAGGCTACACCTTC.

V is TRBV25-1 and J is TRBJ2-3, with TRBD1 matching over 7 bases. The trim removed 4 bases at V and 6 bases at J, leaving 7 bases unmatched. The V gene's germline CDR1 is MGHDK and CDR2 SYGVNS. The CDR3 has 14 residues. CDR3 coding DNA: TGTGCCAGCAGTGTAGGGGGCGCGGCGGATACGCAGTATTTT. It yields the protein CASSVGGAADTQYF. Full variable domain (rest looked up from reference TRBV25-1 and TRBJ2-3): EADIYQTPRYLVIGTGKKITLECSQTMGHDKMYWYQQDPGMELHLIHYSYGVNSTEKGDLSSESTVSRIRTEHFPLTLESARPSHTSQYLCASSVGGAADTQYFGPGTRLTVL.

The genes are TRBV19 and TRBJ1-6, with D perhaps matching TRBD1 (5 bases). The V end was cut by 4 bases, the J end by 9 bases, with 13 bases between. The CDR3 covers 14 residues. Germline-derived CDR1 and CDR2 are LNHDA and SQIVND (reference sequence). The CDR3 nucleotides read TGTGCCAGTAGTAGTGGGGGGGGTAGTTCACCCCTCCACTTT. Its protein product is CASSSGGGSSPLHF.

The CDR3 sequence is CASSHSGGLAGAVYNEQFF. Here the CDR3 DNA reads TGTGCCAGCAGCCATTCGGGGGGTCTAGCGGGAGCCGTATACAATGAGCAGTTCTTC. The V and J genes are TRBV7-9 and TRBJ2-1; TRBD2 agrees at 10 bases. The CDR3 is 19 residues long. V was clipped by 5 bases and J by 4 bases; unmatched bases: 17. Germline values: CDR1 SEHNR, CDR2 FQNEAQ (reference sequence).

The CDR3 here is CAWNRGAGEKLFF. The DNA for the CDR3 is TGTGCCTGGAATCGGGGGGCCGGTGAAAAACTGTTTTTT. The chain links TRBV30 to TRBJ1-4; perhaps TRBD1 as D (6 bases). V lost 4 bases and J 7 bases, leaving 13 bases between the germline ends. Looked up from germline, CDR1 is GTSNPN and CDR2 is SVGIG (reference sequence). This CDR3 contains 13 residues.

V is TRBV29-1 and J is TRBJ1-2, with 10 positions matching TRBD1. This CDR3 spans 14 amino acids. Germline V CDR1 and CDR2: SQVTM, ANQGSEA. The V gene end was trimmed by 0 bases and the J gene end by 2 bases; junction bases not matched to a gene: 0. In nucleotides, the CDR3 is TGCAGCGTTGAAGAGACAGGGGGCAACTATGGCTACACCTTC. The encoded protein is CSVEETGGNYGYTF.

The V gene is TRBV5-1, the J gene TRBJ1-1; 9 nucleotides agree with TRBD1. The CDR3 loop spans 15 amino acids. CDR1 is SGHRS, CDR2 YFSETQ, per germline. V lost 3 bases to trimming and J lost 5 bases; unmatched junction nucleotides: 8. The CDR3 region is CASSSPTGGVTEAFF. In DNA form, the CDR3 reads TGCGCCAGCAGCTCGCCGACAGGGGGTGTGACTGAAGCTTTCTTT.

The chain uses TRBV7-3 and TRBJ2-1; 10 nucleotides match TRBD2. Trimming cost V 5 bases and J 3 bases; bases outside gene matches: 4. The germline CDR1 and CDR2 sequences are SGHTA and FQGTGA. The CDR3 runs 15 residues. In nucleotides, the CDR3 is TGTGCCAGCAGCCGTTCTAGCGGGAGCTACAATGAGCAGTTCTTC. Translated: CASSRSSGSYNEQFF.

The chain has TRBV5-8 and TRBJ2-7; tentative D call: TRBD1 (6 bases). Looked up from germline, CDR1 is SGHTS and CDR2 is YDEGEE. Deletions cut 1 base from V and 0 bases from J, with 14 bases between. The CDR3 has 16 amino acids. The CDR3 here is CASSLKQGRGSYEQYF. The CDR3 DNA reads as TGTGCCAGCAGCTTGAAACAGGGCAGGGGCTCCTACGAGCAGTACTTC.

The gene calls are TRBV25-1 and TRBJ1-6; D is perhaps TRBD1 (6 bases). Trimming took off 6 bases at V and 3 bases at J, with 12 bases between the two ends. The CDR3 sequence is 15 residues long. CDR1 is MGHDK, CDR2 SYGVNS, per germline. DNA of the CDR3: TGTGCCAGCAGCGCAGGGGTAAGCTATAATTCACCCCTCCACTTT. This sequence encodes CASSAGVSYNSPLHF.

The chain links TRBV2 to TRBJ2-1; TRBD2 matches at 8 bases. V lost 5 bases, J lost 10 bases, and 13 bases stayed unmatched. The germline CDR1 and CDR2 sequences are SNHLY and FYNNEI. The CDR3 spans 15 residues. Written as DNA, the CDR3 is TGTGCCAGCAGTCTCCAGCGGACTAGCCTCCGCGAGCAGTTCTTC. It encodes CASSLQRTSLREQFF.

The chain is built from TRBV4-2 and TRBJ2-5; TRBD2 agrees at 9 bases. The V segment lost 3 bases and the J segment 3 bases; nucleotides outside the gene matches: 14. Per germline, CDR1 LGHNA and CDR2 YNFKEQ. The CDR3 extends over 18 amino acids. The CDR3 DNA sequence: TGTGCCAGCAGCCATAGTCTAGGCGGGGGGGCCGGGGAAGAGACCCAGTACTTC. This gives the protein CASSHSLGGGAGEETQYF.

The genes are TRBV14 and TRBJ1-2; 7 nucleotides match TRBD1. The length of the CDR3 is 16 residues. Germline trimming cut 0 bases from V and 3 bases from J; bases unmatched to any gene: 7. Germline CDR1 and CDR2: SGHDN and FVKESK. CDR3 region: CASSQELIGTDYGYTF. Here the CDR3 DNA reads TGTGCCAGCAGCCAAGAATTGATAGGGACAGACTATGGCTACACCTTC. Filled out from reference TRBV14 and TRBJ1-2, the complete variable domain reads EAGVTQFPSHSVIEKGQTVTLRCDPISGHDNLYWYRRVMGKEIKFLLHFVKESKQDESGMPNNRFLAERTGGTYSTLKVQPAELEDSGVYFCASSQELIGTDYGYTFGSGTRLTVV.

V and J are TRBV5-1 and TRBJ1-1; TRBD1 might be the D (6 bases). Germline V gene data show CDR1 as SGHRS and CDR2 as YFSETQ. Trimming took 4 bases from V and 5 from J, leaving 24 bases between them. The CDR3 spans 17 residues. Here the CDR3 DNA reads TGCGCCAGCAGCGCGCCCCGGGACACTGTGGGGGTAACTGAAGCTTTCTTT. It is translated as CASSAPRDTVGVTEAFF. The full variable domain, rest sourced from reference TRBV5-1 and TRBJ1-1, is KAGVTQTPRYLIKTRGQQVTLSCSPISGHRSVSWYQQTPGQGLQFLFEYFSETQRNKGNFPGRFSGRQFSNSRSEMNVSTLELGDSALYLCASSAPRDTVGVTEAFFGQGTRLTVV.

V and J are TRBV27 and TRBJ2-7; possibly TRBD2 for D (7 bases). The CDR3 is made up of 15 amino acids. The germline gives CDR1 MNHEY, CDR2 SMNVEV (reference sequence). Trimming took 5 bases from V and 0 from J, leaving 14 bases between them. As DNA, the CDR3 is TGTGCCAGCAGTAAAGCGGGACACCCCTCCTACGAGCAGTACTTC. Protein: CASSKAGHPSYEQYF.

The CDR3 region has the DNA TGCAGCGTCGATGACACCAACTATGGCTACACCTTC. This gives the protein CSVDDTNYGYTF. The chain links TRBV29-1 to TRBJ1-2; D gene uncertain. Germline V gene sequence: CDR1 SQVTM, CDR2 ANQGSEA. V dropped 6 bases and J dropped 2 bases, with 10 bases sitting between them. The CDR3 extends over 12 amino acids. The entire variable domain, with the rest obtained from reference TRBV29-1 and TRBJ1-2, is as follows: SAVISQKPSRDICQRGTSLTIQCQVDSQVTMMFWYRQQPGQSLTLIATANQGSEATYESGFVIDKFPISRPNLTFSTLTVSNMSPEDSSIYLCSVDDTNYGYTFGSGTRLTVV.

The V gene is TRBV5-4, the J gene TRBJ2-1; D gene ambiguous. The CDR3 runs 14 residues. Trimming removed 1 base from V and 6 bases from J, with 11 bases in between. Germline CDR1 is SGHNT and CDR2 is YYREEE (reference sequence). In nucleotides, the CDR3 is TGTGCCAGCAGCTTGAATACTGGAGTCAATGAGCAGTTCTTC. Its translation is CASSLNTGVNEQFF.

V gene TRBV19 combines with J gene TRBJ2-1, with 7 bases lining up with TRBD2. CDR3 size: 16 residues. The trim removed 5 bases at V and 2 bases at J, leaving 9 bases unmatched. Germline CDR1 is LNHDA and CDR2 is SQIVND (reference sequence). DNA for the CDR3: TGTGCCAGTAGTCAGAGGCGGGAGCCCCCCTACAATGAGCAGTTCTTC. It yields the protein CASSQRREPPYNEQFF.

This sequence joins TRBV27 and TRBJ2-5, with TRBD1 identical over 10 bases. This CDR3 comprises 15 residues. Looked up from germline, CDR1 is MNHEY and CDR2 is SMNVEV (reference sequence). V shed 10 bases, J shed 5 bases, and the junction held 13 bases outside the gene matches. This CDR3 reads CATGGDRGLGETQYF. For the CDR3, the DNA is TGTGCCACCGGGGGAGACAGGGGGCTGGGGGAGACCCAGTACTTC.